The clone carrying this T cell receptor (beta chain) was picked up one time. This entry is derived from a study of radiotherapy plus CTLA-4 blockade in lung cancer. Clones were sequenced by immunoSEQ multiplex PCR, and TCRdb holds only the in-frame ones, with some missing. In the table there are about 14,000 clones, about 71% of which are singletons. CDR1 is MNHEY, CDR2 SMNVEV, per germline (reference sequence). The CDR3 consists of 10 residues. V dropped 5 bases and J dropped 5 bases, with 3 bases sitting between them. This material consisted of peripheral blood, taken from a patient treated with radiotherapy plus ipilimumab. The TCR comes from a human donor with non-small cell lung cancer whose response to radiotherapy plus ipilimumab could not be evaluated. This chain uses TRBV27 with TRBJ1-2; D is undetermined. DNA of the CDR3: TGTGCCAGCAGTCCTTATGGCTACACCTTC. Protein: CASSPYGYTF.